A single sample gave rise to the 9 T cell receptor beta chains below, sequenced in a study of blood T cell repertoires in COVID-19. Assay: immunoSEQ multiplex PCR; the TCRdb copy retains only in-frame clones and omits some. This sample yields 95,000 or so clones, of which under 90% are seen a single time; 24% belongs to the top ten. The sequenced sample was peripheral blood. The origin of the receptors is a human donor in a cohort sampled during active COVID-19.

The V call is TRBV6-1, the J call TRBJ1-1; TRBD1 matches 7 bases. V gave up 2 bases and J gave up 8 bases; unmatched junction bases: 5. Germline V gives CDR1 MNHNS, CDR2 SASEGT. The CDR3 extends over 13 amino acids. The CDR3 protein is CASSERGRGEAFF. The CDR3 DNA sequence: TGTGCCAGCAGTGAAAGGGGGCGGGGCGAAGCTTTCTTT.

This clone has just a few counts. The rearrangement links TRBV6-5 to TRBJ1-1; D gene unclear. Germline loops: CDR1 MNHEY, CDR2 SVGAGI. Between the trimmed V and J ends, which lost 5 bases and 2 bases, there was a span of 9 bases. CDR3 length: 13 residues. As DNA, the CDR3 is TGTGCCAGCAGTATAGCTATAAACACTGAAGCTTTCTTT. Residues: CASSIAINTEAFF.

In this sample, this clone turned up once. The chain employs TRBV29-1 and TRBJ1-4; D remains ambiguous. The CDR3 has 13 residues. V lost 0 bases and J 8 bases, leaving 10 bases between the germline ends. CDR1 and CDR2 from the germline V gene are SQVTM and ANQGSEA. The CDR3 DNA reads as TGCAGCGTTGAAGACAGGACGGGGGAAAAACTGTTTTTT. Translating gives CSVEDRTGEKLFF.

The chain carries TRBV18 and TRBJ2-3, with TRBD1 identical over 8 bases. The CDR3 length is 16 residues. Germline V gene lookup returns CDR1 KGHSH and CDR2 LQKENI. After removal of 1 base from V and 2 bases from J, the junction contained 5 bases not matched to a gene. The CDR3 region is CASSPLPGQATDTQYF. In nucleotides, the CDR3 is TGTGCCAGCTCACCACTCCCGGGACAGGCCACAGATACGCAGTATTTT.

The rearrangement joins TRBV11-1 to TRBJ2-3; 9 nucleotides match TRBD2. The CDR3 is made up of 15 amino acids. J lost 5 bases, V lost 4 bases, and 7 bases had no gene match. CDR1 SGHAT and CDR2 FQDESV come from the germline V gene (reference sequence). Here the CDR3 reads CASSWSGLALDTQYF. The CDR3 region has the DNA TGTGCCAGCAGCTGGTCGGGACTAGCTTTAGATACGCAGTATTTT.

The chain has TRBV7-9 and TRBJ1-1; D remains ambiguous. The germline gives CDR1 SEHNR, CDR2 FQNEAQ (reference sequence). V lost 2 bases and J lost 0, with 10 bases in between. This CDR3 comprises 15 residues. The CDR3 nucleotides read TGTGCCAGCAGCTTATCGAACACCATGAACACTGAAGCTTTCTTT. Its translation is CASSLSNTMNTEAFF.

This clone showed up just a few times. The chain is built from TRBV5-4 and TRBJ2-7; D perhaps matches TRBD2 (7 bases). The CDR3 sequence is 15 residues long. CDR1 and CDR2 (germline): SGHNT, YYREEE (reference sequence). The V end was cut by 3 bases, the J end by 7 bases, with 20 bases between. This chain's CDR3 is CASSWGPGRAKEQYF. The CDR3 DNA is TGTGCCAGCAGCTGGGGGCCAGGGAGGGCGAAGGAGCAGTACTTC.

V and J are TRBV19 and TRBJ1-6, with D possibly TRBD1 on 6 matching bases. The CDR3 contains 13 residues. V was pared by 4 bases and J by 9 bases, with 10 bases between. The germline CDR1 and CDR2 sequences are LNHDA and SQIVND (reference sequence). CDR3: CASSNDRSSPLHF. CDR3 in DNA: TGTGCCAGTAGTAACGACAGGTCTTCACCCCTCCACTTT.

The chain has TRBV4-3 and TRBJ2-3; possible D gene TRBD2, 6 bases. The germline CDR1 and CDR2 sequences are LGHNA and YSLEER. V was clipped by 0 bases and J by 1 base, with 17 bases between them. This CDR3 has 18 residues. This chain's CDR3 is CASSQDPWRGDRTDTQYF. CDR3 DNA sequence: TGCGCCAGCAGCCAAGATCCTTGGCGGGGAGACCGCACAGATACGCAGTATTTT.